A selection of T cell receptor beta chains follows, all from one sample in a study of blood T cells in healthy people across ages. MiXCR was run by TCRdb on the 5' RACE reads, yielding one entry per CDR3 protein. Of 1.5 million or so distinct CDR3 sequences in the sample, 35% to 45% are singletons; the top ten hold 4%. The sequencing input was blood. The receptors stem from a woman aged 18-29 years in good health. CDR3s include the opening cysteine and the closing phenylalanine or tryptophan. D genes are given only for firm matches. Expanded clones are given a class, and other clones once, few, many or no size at all.

V	D	J	size	CDR3	DNA
TRBV6-2/TRBV6-3	TRBD2	TRBJ2-1	.	CAASVGGEVNEQFF	TGTGCCGCCAGCGTTGGGGGGGAAGTTAATGAGCAGTTCTTC
TRBV24-1	TRBD1	TRBJ2-1	many	CATSDLTGQGYNEQFF	TGTGCCACCAGTGATTTGACCGGACAGGGCTACAATGAGCAGTTCTTC
TRBV20-1	TRBD1	TRBJ1-4	.	CSAYSGGTEKLFF	TGCAGTGCATACTCAGGGGGGACGGAGAAACTGTTTTTT
TRBV10-3	.	TRBJ1-1	.	CVISGGGMNTEAFF	TGTGTCATCAGTGGCGGCGGTATGAACACTGAAGCTTTCTTT
TRBV4-3	TRBD2	TRBJ2-1	few	CASSQDSGTSGTEQFF	TGCGCCAGCAGCCAAGATTCCGGGACTAGCGGGACTGAGCAGTTCTTC
TRBV29-1	.	TRBJ1-1	few	CSVSRRTEAFF	TGCAGCGTATCGAGGCGAACTGAAGCTTTCTTT
TRBV5-1	TRBD1	TRBJ2-3	.	CASGTGLKGTQYF	TGCGCCAGCGGGACAGGTCTGAAGGGTACGCAGTATTTT
TRBV4-2	.	TRBJ1-2	.	CASSQGEGPVYGYTF	TGTGCCAGCAGCCAAGGCGAGGGGCCAGTCTATGGCTACACCTTC
TRBV13	.	TRBJ2-5	few	CASSLYGPETQYF	TGTGCCAGCAGCTTATACGGACCGGAGACCCAGTACTTC
TRBV27	.	TRBJ1-2	.	CASSFHPKANYGYTF	TGTGCCAGCAGTTTTCATCCAAAAGCTAACTATGGCTACACCTTC
TRBV7-2	.	TRBJ2-5	.	CASSLWERETQYF	TGTGCCAGCAGCTTATGGGAGAGAGAGACCCAGTACTTC
TRBV7-2	TRBD1	TRBJ2-1	few	CASSLSRQGFYEQFF	TGTGCCAGCAGCTTATCGCGACAGGGGTTCTATGAGCAGTTCTTC
TRBV27	.	TRBJ2-7	.	CASSSFTGATGDYEQYF	TGTGCCAGCAGCTCTTTTACGGGGGCCACGGGAGACTACGAGCAGTACTTC
TRBV20-1	.	TRBJ2-3	.	CSASGFDTDTQYF	TGCAGTGCGAGTGGTTTCGACACAGATACGCAGTATTTT
TRBV29-1	.	TRBJ1-2	few	CSVDDQGLCGYTF	TGCAGCGTTGATGACCAGGGTTTATGTGGCTACACCTTC
TRBV28	.	TRBJ2-3	.	CASHVHAGNTQYF	TGTGCCAGTCACGTCCACGCGGGGAATACGCAGTATTTT
TRBV6-5	TRBD1	TRBJ1-2	many	CASSWDRELYGYTF	TGTGCCAGCAGTTGGGACAGGGAATTATATGGCTACACCTTC
TRBV11-2	TRBD2	TRBJ2-3	.	CASRLARASGAGDTQYF	TGTGCCAGCAGACTCGCTCGAGCTAGCGGGGCGGGAGATACGCAGTATTTT
TRBV20-1	.	TRBJ1-1	.	CSARDGQNTEAFF	TGCAGTGCTAGAGATGGGCAGAACACTGAAGCTTTCTTT
TRBV4-3	.	TRBJ1-5	.	CASSQDGEGNQPQHF	TGCGCCAGCAGCCAAGATGGAGAGGGGAATCAGCCCCAGCATTTT
TRBV7-6	.	TRBJ2-5	.	CASSFGGRGRGNEQYF	TGTGCCAGCAGCTTCGGGGGCAGGGGTAGGGGGAATGAGCAGTACTTC
TRBV7-8	.	TRBJ2-7	.	CASSRLRPFKGQYF	TGTGCCAGCAGCCGACTGCGACCTTTCAAAGGGCAGTACTTC
TRBV15	.	TRBJ1-5	.	CATSIVYSNQPQHF	TGTGCCACCAGCATAGTGTATAGCAATCAGCCCCAGCATTTT
TRBV20-1	.	TRBJ1-4	.	CSAYYWGAATNEKLFF	TGCAGTGCTTATTACTGGGGGGCTGCAACTAATGAAAAACTGTTTTTT
TRBV21-1	.	TRBJ2-2	.	CASSKAGGHTNTGELFF	TGTGCCAGCAGCAAGGCGGGGGGGCACACGAACACCGGGGAGCTGTTTTTT
TRBV24-1	.	TRBJ1-2	.	CATSDLGGGYTF	TGTGCCACCAGTGATTTGGGGGGTGGCTACACCTTC
TRBV4-3	.	TRBJ2-3	.	CASSQARRGPSTDTQYF	TGCGCCAGCAGCCAAGCGAGGCGGGGCCCAAGCACAGATACGCAGTATTTT
TRBV10-3	TRBD2	TRBJ2-1	.	CAINVAGSYNEQFF	TGTGCCATCAACGTAGCGGGCTCCTACAATGAGCAGTTCTTC
TRBV12-3/TRBV12-4	.	TRBJ1-6	.	CASRIRGLGSYNSPLHF	TGTGCCAGCAGAATCCGGGGGCTGGGGTCCTATAATTCACCCCTCCACTTT
TRBV15	TRBD2	TRBJ2-3	once	CATSREAGVDTQYF	TGTGCCACCAGCAGAGAAGCGGGGGTGGATACGCAGTATTTT
TRBV7-2	.	TRBJ2-7	.	CASSSQATYEQYF	TGTGCCAGCAGCTCACAGGCGACCTACGAGCAGTACTTC
TRBV20-1	.	TRBJ2-5	.	CSADTGSGRETQYF	TGCAGTGCCGATACAGGGAGTGGGAGAGAGACCCAGTACTTC
TRBV5-5	.	TRBJ2-1	few	CASSSTPGLYNEQFF	TGTGCCAGCAGCTCTACACCGGGACTTTACAATGAGCAGTTCTTC
TRBV28	.	TRBJ2-7	few	CASSPRTSSSYEQYF	TGTGCCAGCAGTCCCCGGACAAGCAGCTCCTACGAGCAGTACTTC
TRBV12-3/TRBV12-4	.	TRBJ2-1	many	CASSLTGYEQFF	TGTGCCAGCAGCTTAACAGGGTATGAGCAGTTCTTC
TRBV4-1	.	TRBJ2-1	.	CASSQDRNQETQFF	TGCGCCAGCAGCCAAGACCGAAACCAAGAGACCCAGTTCTTC
TRBV6-2/TRBV6-3	TRBD2	TRBJ2-7	.	CASRLGGITYEQYF	TGTGCCAGCAGACTCGGGGGGATTACCTACGAGCAGTACTTC
TRBV20-1	.	TRBJ2-1	.	CSAYYDERFF	TGCAGTGCCTACTATGATGAGCGGTTCTTC
TRBV3-1	.	TRBJ2-1	.	CASSHAGSEQFF	TGTGCCAGCAGCCACGCAGGGTCTGAGCAGTTCTTC
TRBV29-1	TRBD2	TRBJ2-3	.	CSVEGWEGTTDTQYF	TGCAGCGTTGAAGGATGGGAGGGAACCACAGATACGCAGTATTTT
TRBV5-1	TRBD2	TRBJ2-7	.	CASRAVTSGRGEQYF	TGCGCCAGCAGAGCGGTGACTAGCGGGAGGGGCGAGCAGTACTTC
TRBV27	.	TRBJ2-3	few	CASSLSGTGTDTQYF	TGTGCCAGCAGCCTATCCGGGACTGGCACAGATACGCAGTATTTT
TRBV4-1	TRBD1	TRBJ2-1	few	CASSQDRQGAVNEQFF	TGCGCCAGCAGCCAAGATCGACAGGGCGCTGTAAATGAGCAGTTCTTC
TRBV4-3	.	TRBJ2-5	.	CASSRDRQGVKTQYF	TGCGCCAGCAGCCGAGATCGGCAGGGCGTTAAGACCCAGTACTTC
TRBV9	.	TRBJ2-7	.	CASSVSGREAYEQYF	TGTGCCAGCAGCGTTTCGGGACGCGAAGCCTACGAGCAGTACTTC
TRBV29-1	.	TRBJ2-7	.	CSVEVATSYEQYF	TGCAGCGTTGAAGTGGCCACCTCCTACGAGCAGTACTTC
TRBV7-2	.	TRBJ1-2	.	CASSLVGRWFYGYTF	TGTGCCAGCAGCTTAGTTGGGCGCTGGTTCTATGGCTACACCTTC
TRBV9	TRBD2	TRBJ2-1	few	CASSLRSSSGSSYNEQFF	TGTGCCAGCAGCCTACGATCCTCTAGCGGGAGTTCCTACAATGAGCAGTTCTTC
TRBV10-3	TRBD1	TRBJ2-3	.	CATGQGADAQYF	TGTGCCACAGGACAGGGGGCAGATGCGCAGTATTTT
TRBV4-1	.	TRBJ1-1	few	CASSQGPGRETEAFF	TGCGCCAGCAGCCAAGGGCCGGGGAGAGAGACTGAAGCTTTCTTT
TRBV6-2/TRBV6-3	.	TRBJ2-1	.	CASSPGWRDEQFF	TGTGCCAGCAGTCCCGGTTGGCGGGATGAGCAGTTCTTC
TRBV15	.	TRBJ2-3	few	CAVGSATTDTQYF	TGTGCCGTAGGCTCAGCCACCACAGATACGCAGTATTTT
TRBV5-5	.	TRBJ2-3	.	CASSLVRGFTDTQYF	TGTGCCAGCAGCTTGGTTCGAGGATTCACAGATACGCAGTATTTT